This T cell receptor (beta chain) was sequenced in a study of stem cell transplantation in POMP-related autoinflammatory disease. The data were produced by immunoSEQ multiplex PCR, yet TCRdb's version contains in-frame clones alone and is incomplete. The repertoire holds over 9,500 clones, with around 87% as singletons. Remarks on this clone: No antigen is known for it.

Germline V gene data show CDR1 as MNHNY and CDR2 as SVGAGI (reference sequence). The CDR3 sequence is 13 residues long. Between the trimmed V and J ends, which lost 8 bases and 5 bases, there was a span of 15 bases. Study conclusions and caveats: Patients with PRAID showed a restricted number of unique TRB V-J gene pairings. In patients with PRAID, every analyzed T-cell subset tended to show lower diversity and higher clonality.

The chain joins TRBV6-6 to TRBJ1-2, with no clear D. This specimen consisted of CD8+ T cells from PBMCs, obtained before stem cell transplantation. This sequence was found in a human donor with POMP-related autoinflammation and immune dysregulation (PRAID). CDR3 DNA sequence: TGTGCCAGCCTGGATCAGAGTTCTTATGGCTACACCTTC. This translates into CASLDQSSYGYTF.